The 20 T cell receptor beta chains presented below share a single source sample, sequenced in a study of cytomegalovirus exposure and HLA in healthy donors. In the PCR, 60 Vbeta and 13 Jbeta primers were used. TCRdb keeps only in-frame clones here, not all; method: immunoSEQ multiplex PCR. The repertoire consists of approximately 110,000 clones, with approximately 70% occurring once and the leading ten covering 4.5% to 5%. Sequencing was done on a sample of PBMCs. Receptors were obtained from a man aged 55 to 70 in good health and CMV-seropositive.

This chain uses TRBV6-5 with TRBJ1-2, with 7 bases fitting TRBD1. V trimming: 5 bases; J trimming: 3 bases; junction bases outside the gene matches: 0. Germline CDR1 MNHEY, CDR2 SVGAGI. The CDR3 is 12 amino acids. CDR3 coding DNA: TGTGCCAGCAGTACAGGGGACTATGGCTACACCTTC. This gives the protein CASSTGDYGYTF.

The CDR3 sequence is CASSYVSNQPQHF. The CDR3 DNA reads TGTGCCAGCAGTTACGTAAGCAATCAGCCCCAGCATTTT. This chain uses TRBV6-6 with TRBJ1-5; D call uncertain. This CDR3 region has 13 residues. Trimming shortened V by 2 bases and J by 1 base, and 3 bases separated the two germline ends. Looked up from germline, CDR1 is MNHNY and CDR2 is SVGAGI (reference sequence).

This chain uses TRBV5-4 with TRBJ2-5; the match to TRBD2 covers 8 bases. Germline-derived CDR1 and CDR2 are SGHNT and YYREEE (reference sequence). The length of the CDR3 is 17 residues. Unmatched junction bases numbered 16, after V lost 7 bases and J lost 2 bases. The CDR3 loop reads CASGWSSGGVGQETQYF. DNA of the CDR3: TGTGCCAGCGGCTGGTCCAGCGGGGGAGTGGGACAAGAGACCCAGTACTTC.

Of note for this clone: At one end the junction does not follow the germline gene, possibly because of a read error. The chain is built from TRBV7-7 and TRBJ2-5, with 9 bases aligning to TRBD1. Germline V gives CDR1 SSHAT, CDR2 FNYEAQ (reference sequence). CDR3 length: 16 residues. The CDR3 loop is CASSFATDRGGETQYF. The CDR3 DNA reads as TGTGCTAGCAGTTTCGCAACGGACAGGGGTGGAGAGACCCAGTACTTC.

V usage is TRBV6-1 and J usage is TRBJ2-1; D is undetermined. This CDR3 contains 12 residues. Trimming shortened V by 4 bases and J by 7 bases, and 8 bases separated the two germline ends. Germline CDR1 MNHNS, CDR2 SASEGT. CDR3 DNA sequence: TGTGCCAGCAGTGCTAGAGTAAATGAGCAGTTCTTC. Encoded protein: CASSARVNEQFF.

The J gene is TRBJ1-2, the V gene TRBV5-1; a weak D match, TRBD1 (5 bases). CDR3 length equals 15 residues. V was clipped by 3 bases and J by 4 bases, with 16 bases between them. Per germline, CDR1 SGHRS and CDR2 YFSETQ. CDR3 in amino acids: CASSSPFRGSYGYTF. DNA for the CDR3: TGCGCCAGCAGCTCCCCTTTTAGGGGATCCTATGGCTACACCTTC.

The CDR3 is CASSWGKGHGELFF. In nucleotides, the CDR3 is TGTGCCAGCAGCTGGGGCAAGGGACATGGGGAGCTGTTTTTT. The chain joins TRBV5-5 to TRBJ2-2; D might be TRBD1 (6 bases). Deletions cut 3 bases from V and 8 bases from J, with 14 bases between. CDR3 length: 14 residues. The germline V gene has CDR1 SGHKS and CDR2 YYEKEE (reference sequence).

The chain has TRBV29-1 and TRBJ1-1, with TRBD1 matching 7 bases. Germline V CDR1 and CDR2: SQVTM, ANQGSEA. The V segment lost 7 bases and the J segment 2 bases; nucleotides outside the gene matches: 4. The CDR3 totals 12 residues. The CDR3 DNA reads TGCAGCGGGACAGGACCCAACACTGAAGCTTTCTTT. This sequence encodes CSGTGPNTEAFF.

The genes are TRBV28 and TRBJ2-5; 8 nucleotides align to TRBD2. J lost 2 bases, V lost 5 bases, and 7 bases had no gene match. This CDR3 is built from 15 residues. Per the germline V gene, CDR1 is MDHEN and CDR2 is SYDVKM. The CDR3 DNA is TGTGCCAGCAGTCCTAGCGGGTCCCGACAAGAGACCCAGTACTTC. This encodes CASSPSGSRQETQYF. The full variable domain, with the rest looked up from reference TRBV28 and TRBJ2-5, is DVKVTQSSRYLVKRTGEKVFLECVQDMDHENMFWYRQDPGLGLRLIYFSYDVKMKEKGDIPEGYSVSREKKERFSLILESASTNQTSMYLCASSPSGSRQETQYFGPGTRLLVL.

This chain joins TRBV4-2 and TRBJ1-2; unclear D gene. The germline V and J ends were trimmed by 8 bases and 5 bases, with 21 bases remaining between them. The germline CDR1 and CDR2 sequences are LGHNA and YNFKEQ. The CDR3 is 15 residues long. The DNA for the CDR3 is TGTGCCAGCTTAGTCAGGTACGTCTCAAAGTATGGCTACACCTTC. Translated, it gives CASLVRYVSKYGYTF.

V and J are TRBV2 and TRBJ1-2; D not certain. Germline V gives CDR1 SNHLY, CDR2 FYNNEI. The CDR3 is made up of 12 amino acids. V lost 7 bases and J 4 bases, leaving 10 bases between the germline ends. CDR3 in amino acids: CASKQSPYGYTF. The CDR3 coding sequence is TGTGCCAGCAAACAGAGCCCCTATGGCTACACCTTC.

The gene calls are TRBV29-1 and TRBJ2-5; D is uncertain. Germline loops: CDR1 SQVTM, CDR2 ANQGSEA. The CDR3 is 12 amino acids. V was pared by 4 bases and J by 3 bases, with 9 bases between. The CDR3 region has the DNA TGCAGCGTTGTCGACGGAGAAGAGACCCAGTACTTC. The encoded protein is CSVVDGEETQYF.

This clone appeared a few times. This chain links TRBV9 with TRBJ2-2; TRBD2 aligns across 8 bases. The CDR3 totals 16 residues. V lost 0 bases to trimming and J lost 6 bases; unmatched junction nucleotides: 7. CDR1 is SGDLS and CDR2 is YYNGEE in the germline V gene. CDR3 sequence (DNA): TGTGCCAGCAGCGTAGAGGGAGCGGGGGTGTCCGGGGAGCTGTTTTTT. Amino acids: CASSVEGAGVSGELFF.

The chain has TRBV7-6 and TRBJ2-7; 7 bases match TRBD1. The trim removed 5 bases at V and 2 bases at J, leaving 6 bases unmatched. The CDR3 extends over 14 amino acids. Looked up from germline, CDR1 is SGHVS and CDR2 is FNYEAQ. This CDR3 reads CASSLQGLPYEQYF. CDR3 DNA sequence: TGTGCCAGCAGCCTACAGGGGCTCCCCTACGAGCAGTACTTC.

The V and J genes are TRBV11-2 and TRBJ1-2, with 7 positions matching TRBD1. The germline gives CDR1 SGHAT, CDR2 FQNNGV. The CDR3 consists of 15 residues. Germline trimming cut 5 bases from V and 1 base from J; bases unmatched to any gene: 7. The CDR3 DNA is TGTGCCAGCAGCGGCAGGCAGGGGGATAACTATGGCTACACCTTC. Encoded protein: CASSGRQGDNYGYTF.

The chain joins TRBV5-1 to TRBJ2-5, with D maybe TRBD1 (6 bases). CDR1 is SGHRS, CDR2 YFSETQ, per germline. The CDR3 is made up of 14 amino acids. Trimming removed 3 bases from V and 3 bases from J, with 12 bases in between. The CDR3 sequence: CASSSRGAEETQYF. CDR3 in DNA: TGCGCCAGCAGCTCCAGGGGCGCCGAAGAGACCCAGTACTTC.

V and J are TRBV6-6 and TRBJ2-1; tentative D call: TRBD2 (6 bases). Germline CDR1 reads MNHNY; CDR2 reads SVGAGI (reference sequence). CDR3 size: 15 residues. V was clipped by 6 bases and J by 6 bases, with 18 bases between them. This CDR3 is CASRGMAGRINEQFF. The CDR3 DNA reads as TGTGCCAGCAGGGGAATGGCGGGGAGAATCAATGAGCAGTTCTTC.

The chain couples TRBV9 to TRBJ1-6; D not resolved. CDR1 and CDR2 (germline): SGDLS, YYNGEE. This CDR3 has 17 residues. V was cut by 4 bases and J by 0 bases, with 14 bases left in between. The CDR3 loop is CASSLRPRSSYNSPLHF. The CDR3 nucleotides read TGTGCCAGCAGCCTGCGTCCGCGGAGCTCCTATAATTCACCCCTCCACTTT. Full variable domain (rest looked up from reference TRBV9 and TRBJ1-6): DSGVTQTPKHLITATGQRVTLRCSPRSGDLSVYWYQQSLDQGLQFLIQYYNGEERAKGNILERFSAQQFPDLHSELNLSSLELGDSALYFCASSLRPRSSYNSPLHFGNGTRLTVT.

The chain uses TRBV6-5 and TRBJ2-1, with TRBD1 matching 10 bases. The CDR3 has 15 amino acids. Germline V gene sequence: CDR1 MNHEY, CDR2 SVGAGI. V lost 6 bases, J lost 7 bases, and 9 bases stayed unmatched. The CDR3 here is CASSSGQGWGNEQFF. CDR3 nucleotides: TGTGCCAGCAGCTCGGGACAGGGGTGGGGTAATGAGCAGTTCTTC.

The table lists this clone with a count of one. The chain carries TRBV10-3 and TRBJ2-3; TRBD2 matches at 11 bases. The germline gives CDR1 ENHRY, CDR2 SYGVKD. After removal of 7 bases from V and 9 bases from J, the junction contained 12 bases not matched to a gene. This CDR3 is built from 15 residues. The CDR3 region is CAITPGLAGVETQYF. CDR3 sequence (DNA): TGTGCCATCACGCCCGGACTAGCGGGCGTTGAGACGCAGTATTTT.